This T cell receptor (beta chain) was sequenced in a study of cytomegalovirus exposure and HLA in healthy donors. Findings of the study overall: Common viral pathogens seemed to be connected with several of the most significant clusters, according to a later analysis.

Researchers ran the PCR with 60 Vbeta and 13 Jbeta primers. Per the original data handling: Later work found 80 million or so unique TCR beta chains, with approximately 12 million shared. This table comes from immunoSEQ multiplex PCR, and its TCRdb copy is limited to in-frame clones, with some not included. For V, J and clone size, that table is used; D and trimming come from the DNA. In the table there are around 160,000 clones, 65% to 80% of which are singletons. Regarding this clone: Antigen: not known.

After removal of 3 bases from V and 4 bases from J, the junction contained 2 bases not matched to a gene. Germline V CDR1 and CDR2: SGHDT, YYEEEE. The CDR3 contains 13 residues. Sequences were obtained from PBMCs. The clonotype was recovered from a woman aged 40 to 55 in good health and CMV-seropositive. The chain carries TRBV5-6 and TRBJ1-1; 8 bases map to TRBD1. Written as DNA, the CDR3 is TGTGCCAGCAGCTACGACAGGGGCACTGAAGCTTTCTTT. Amino acid sequence: CASSYDRGTEAFF.